This is a list of T cell receptor beta chains from one sample in a study of cytomegalovirus exposure and HLA in healthy donors. Assay: immunoSEQ multiplex PCR; the TCRdb copy retains only in-frame clones and omits some. The table includes about 140,000 clones, around 85% detected once. The source material was PBMCs. These receptors all come from a female donor in good health and CMV-seronegative. The CDR3 runs from the conserved cysteine through the conserved F or W. Fields, in order: clone size, D gene, V gene, J gene, CDR3 length, CDR3 DNA, CDR3 protein. D genes are given only for firm matches. Expanded clones get a size class; other rows say once, few or many, or leave the size out.

once	-	TRBV6-1	TRBJ1-2	14	TGTGCCAGCAGTGAAGCCGAAGGGGACTATGGCTACACCTTC	CASSEAEGDYGYTF
-	TRBD2	TRBV27	TRBJ2-3	14	TGTGCCAGCAGTTTCCAGACTAGCGTGGATACGCAGTATTTT	CASSFQTSVDTQYF
-	-	TRBV13	TRBJ2-3	16	TGTGCCAGCAGCTTAGGCTCGCGGTTCCGCACAGATACGCAGTATTTT	CASSLGSRFRTDTQYF
-	-	TRBV11-2	TRBJ1-1	13	TGTGCCAGCAGCGTCACAGAGAACACTGAAGCTTTCTTT	CASSVTENTEAFF
-	TRBD2	TRBV29-1	TRBJ2-7	13	TGCAGCGTAGCGGGAGGAAACCCAGACGAGCAGTACTTC	CSVAGGNPDEQYF
-	-	TRBV5-1	TRBJ2-3	15	TGCGCCAGCAGCTTGGGGCGGAGAGGGGGTGATACGCAGTATTTT	CASSLGRRGGDTQYF
-	-	TRBV7-9	TRBJ2-5	11	TGTGCCAGCAGCCCCGGGTCAAGCCAGTACTTC	CASSPGSSQYF
once	-	TRBV27	TRBJ2-1	16	TGTGCCAGCAGTTTACGGCAGGGGAGCTCCTACAATGAGCAGTTCTTC	CASSLRQGSSYNEQFF
-	-	TRBV18	TRBJ1-5	15	TGTGCCAGCTCACCAGCTACAGGGATCAGTCAGCCCCAGCATTTT	CASSPATGISQPQHF
-	-	TRBV7-8	TRBJ2-7	14	TGTGCCAGCAGCTTAGGTTCTTTCTCCTACGAGCAGTACTTC	CASSLGSFSYEQYF
-	-	TRBV27	TRBJ2-6	15	TGTGCCAGCAGTTTATTCTACTCTGGGGCCAACGTCCTGACTTTC	CASSLFYSGANVLTF
-	-	TRBV5-1	TRBJ2-7	13	TGCGCCAGCAGCTTGGATACAGCGGGCGAGCAGTACTTC	CASSLDTAGEQYF
-	-	TRBV6-1	TRBJ2-7	13	TGTGCCAGCAGTGAAACCCGGCCGGGCGAGCAGTACTTC	CASSETRPGEQYF
-	-	TRBV6-5	TRBJ1-4	14	TGTGCCAGCAGTTTAGGAGGAACTAATGAAAAACTGTTTTTT	CASSLGGTNEKLFF
-	TRBD2	TRBV10-3	TRBJ2-3	23	TGTGCCATCAGTGGAGGCTCGCGGTCGAGTTGGGGACTAGCGGGAGGAGAGACAGATACGCAGTATTTT	CAISGGSRSSWGLAGGETDTQYF
-	TRBD1	TRBV2	TRBJ1-5	15	TGTGCCAGCAGCGGGACAGGGGATAGCAATCAGCCCCAGCATTTT	CASSGTGDSNQPQHF
-	-	TRBV18	TRBJ1-1	14	TGTGCCAGCTCACCGGGACTTTCGAACACTGAAGCTTTCTTT	CASSPGLSNTEAFF
-	-	TRBV25-1	TRBJ2-7	13	TGTGCCAGCAGTAGCGGGACAGGCTACGAGCAGTACTTC	CASSSGTGYEQYF
-	TRBD2	TRBV6-1	TRBJ2-3	16	TGTGCCAGCAGTGAGGTAGCGGGAGCGAGCACAGATACGCAGTATTTT	CASSEVAGASTDTQYF
-	TRBD2	TRBV28	TRBJ2-1	15	TGTGCCAGCAGTCCTAGCGGGAGGGCCTTAAATGAGCAGTTCTTC	CASSPSGRALNEQFF
-	TRBD2	TRBV5-1	TRBJ2-1	15	TGCGCCAGCAGCGCCGGGACTAGTGAGCTCAATGAGCAGTTCTTC	CASSAGTSELNEQFF
-	TRBD1	TRBV10-3	TRBJ1-5	15	TGTGCCATCAGTGAGTGGCAGGGGGCCGGTCAGCCCCAGCATTTT	CAISEWQGAGQPQHF
few	TRBD2	TRBV27	TRBJ2-1	15	TGTGCCAGCAGTCCCCTTGGCGGGAGGTACAATGAGCAGTTCTTC	CASSPLGGRYNEQFF
-	TRBD1	TRBV27	TRBJ1-1	13	TGTGCCAGCAGTATACAGGGGGCTACTGAAGCTTTCTTT	CASSIQGATEAFF
-	-	TRBV5-1	TRBJ2-2	15	TGCGCCAGCAGCTTGAGACAGAGAAACACCGGGGAGCTGTTTTTT	CASSLRQRNTGELFF
-	-	TRBV30	TRBJ1-3	16	TGTGCCTGGAGTGTGGACAGCTCCTACTCTGGAAACACCATATATTTT	CAWSVDSSYSGNTIYF
-	TRBD2	TRBV7-7	TRBJ2-5	15	TGTGCCAGCAGCCCCATAGCGGGAGGGGGAGAGACCCAGTACTTC	CASSPIAGGGETQYF
-	-	TRBV28	TRBJ1-2	11	TGTGCCAGCAGTATCACAGAGGGCTACACCTTC	CASSITEGYTF
-	-	TRBV27	TRBJ2-3	14	TGTGCCAGCAGCTTTAGCCTTAGCACAGATACGCAGTATTTT	CASSFSLSTDTQYF
-	-	TRBV20-1	TRBJ2-7	11	TGCAGTGCTCCTACTACCTACGAGCAGTACTTC	CSAPTTYEQYF
-	-	TRBV29-1	TRBJ1-1	11	TGCAGCGGGACGGGGGGAACTGAAGCTTTCTTT	CSGTGGTEAFF
-	TRBD2	TRBV10-3	TRBJ2-7	14	TGTGCCATCAGCTTTACTAGCGAGAGCTACGAGCAGTACTTC	CAISFTSESYEQYF
few	-	TRBV6-5	TRBJ2-7	13	TGTGCCAGCAGTTACGAGGACTTGGGCGAGCAGTACTTC	CASSYEDLGEQYF
-	TRBD2	TRBV28	TRBJ2-5	17	TGTGCCAGCAGTTTTCGACTAGCGGGAGGGCCGAGGGAGACCCAGTACTTC	CASSFRLAGGPRETQYF
-	TRBD1	TRBV5-1	TRBJ1-5	13	TGCGCCAGCGGGACAGCGCCCAATCAGCCCCAGCATTTT	CASGTAPNQPQHF
-	TRBD1	TRBV13	TRBJ1-2	14	TGTGCCAGCAGCTTAGGCAGGGGGAGCTATGGCTACACCTTC	CASSLGRGSYGYTF
-	TRBD1	TRBV6-1	TRBJ1-3	17	TGTGCCAGCAGTGCCCCTCCCGGGACAGAGTCTGGAAACACCATATATTTT	CASSAPPGTESGNTIYF
-	-	TRBV27	TRBJ1-1	16	TGTGCCAGCAGTCCAATAGCGGGGAGGGCGTACACTGAAGCTTTCTTT	CASSPIAGRAYTEAFF
-	TRBD1	TRBV27	TRBJ2-5	16	TGTGCCAGCAGTCCACGGACAGGGGAGTGGATCGAGACCCAGTACTTC	CASSPRTGEWIETQYF
-	TRBD1	TRBV5-1	TRBJ2-7	14	TGCGCCAGCAGCTTGGGCGGACAGGCCTACGAGCAGTACTTC	CASSLGGQAYEQYF
-	-	TRBV6-5	TRBJ2-7	9	TGTGCAGCCGGTTACGAGCAGTACTTC	CAAGYEQYF
-	TRBD1	TRBV28	TRBJ2-1	15	TGTGCCAGCAGGTTGGCCGGGACAGGGGGCGGTGAGCAGTTCTTC	CASRLAGTGGGEQFF
-	-	TRBV18	TRBJ1-5	15	TGTGCCAGCTCACCAACACCGTTCAGCAATCAGCCCCAGCATTTT	CASSPTPFSNQPQHF
-	TRBD1	TRBV9	TRBJ2-7	16	TGTGCCAGCAGCGTAGGTTCGGGACAGGGAGGTGGCGAGCAGTACTTC	CASSVGSGQGGGEQYF
-	TRBD2	TRBV10-2	TRBJ2-7	18	TGCGCCAGCAGTGATGGGCTAGCGGGAGAGTTGGGATCCTACGAGCAGTACTTC	CASSDGLAGELGSYEQYF
-	-	TRBV14	TRBJ1-1	14	TGTGCCAGCAGCCAAGAGGACCGGAGGACTGAAGCTTTCTTT	CASSQEDRRTEAFF
once	TRBD2	TRBV5-4	TRBJ2-4	14	TGTGCCAGCAGCTTGATTAGCGGGGAAAACATTCAGTACTTC	CASSLISGENIQYF
once	-	TRBV6-1	TRBJ1-5	15	TGTGCCAGCAGTGAACTCGACACGGCGAATCAGCCCCAGCATTTT	CASSELDTANQPQHF
few	TRBD2	TRBV18	TRBJ2-5	16	TGTGCCAGCTCACCAGGGCTAGCGGGAGTCTCCGAGACCCAGTACTTC	CASSPGLAGVSETQYF
-	TRBD2	TRBV29-1	TRBJ2-1	14	TGCAGCGTTGTCGGCGGGAGATCCAACAATGAGCAGTTCTTC	CSVVGGRSNNEQFF
-	TRBD1	TRBV27	TRBJ2-7	14	TGTGCCAGCAGGTGGGGACAGGAATCTTACGAGCAGTACTTC	CASRWGQESYEQYF
-	TRBD2	TRBV10-3	TRBJ2-3	17	TGTGCCCCTCCCACCGCTACGACTAGCGGGAGCACAGATACGCAGTATTTT	CAPPTATTSGSTDTQYF
-	TRBD1	TRBV5-8	TRBJ2-7	15	TGTGCCAGCAGCTTGGTGGGACAGAATCCCTACGAGCAGTACTTC	CASSLVGQNPYEQYF
-	TRBD1	TRBV27	TRBJ1-4	12	TGTGCCAGCAGCGGGACAGGAGGAAAACTGTTTTTT	CASSGTGGKLFF
-	TRBD1	TRBV4-2	TRBJ2-1	16	TGTGCCAGCAGCCCCCAAGACAGGGGCGGCTACAATGAGCAGTTCTTC	CASSPQDRGGYNEQFF
-	TRBD1	TRBV5-4	TRBJ2-7	13	TGTGCCAGCAGCCTGACAGGGGGGGACGAGCAGTACTTC	CASSLTGGDEQYF
-	TRBD2	TRBV7-3	TRBJ2-1	16	TGTGCCAGCAGCTTAAACCCCCGACTAGCAGGAGATGAGCAGTTCTTC	CASSLNPRLAGDEQFF
few	TRBD1	TRBV6-1	TRBJ1-5	15	TGTGCCAGCAGTCAAAGGGGGCTTAGCAATCAGCCCCAGCATTTT	CASSQRGLSNQPQHF
-	-	TRBV7-8	TRBJ1-1	15	TGTGCCAGCACTCCCGGGACAACGTCCAATTTAGGAGCTTTCTTT	CASTPGTTSNLGAFF
-	-	TRBV5-6	TRBJ2-3	15	TGTGCCAGCAGCTTTGGAGCAGGGGGGACAGATACGCAGTATTTT	CASSFGAGGTDTQYF